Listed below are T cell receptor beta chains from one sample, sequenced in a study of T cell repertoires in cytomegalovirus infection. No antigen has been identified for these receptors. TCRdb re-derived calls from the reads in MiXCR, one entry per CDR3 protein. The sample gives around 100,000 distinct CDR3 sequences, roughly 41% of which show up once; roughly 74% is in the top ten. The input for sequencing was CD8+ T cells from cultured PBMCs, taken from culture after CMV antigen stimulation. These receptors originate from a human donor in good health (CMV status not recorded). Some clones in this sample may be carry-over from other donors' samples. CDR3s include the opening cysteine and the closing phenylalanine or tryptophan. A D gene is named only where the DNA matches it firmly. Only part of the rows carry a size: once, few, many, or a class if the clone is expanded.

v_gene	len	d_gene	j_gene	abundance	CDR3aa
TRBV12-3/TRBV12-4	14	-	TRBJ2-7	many	CASSFGSLALEQYF
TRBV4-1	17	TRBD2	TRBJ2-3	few	CASSQDVLAGYTDTQYF
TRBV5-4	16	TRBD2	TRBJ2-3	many	CAYPGLPPLGTDTQYF
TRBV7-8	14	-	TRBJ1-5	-	CASSSTGFNQPQHF
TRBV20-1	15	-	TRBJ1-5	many	CSARETGYSNQPQHF
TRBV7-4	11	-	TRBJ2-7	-	CASSQDSQEYF
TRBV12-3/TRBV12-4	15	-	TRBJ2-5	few	CASSLYEGEQETQYF
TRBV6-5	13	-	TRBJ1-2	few	CASSSYLLYGYTF
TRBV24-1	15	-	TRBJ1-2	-	CATSDSSGAFYGYTF
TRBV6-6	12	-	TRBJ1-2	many	CASSSDSYGYTF
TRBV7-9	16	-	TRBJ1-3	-	CASSLDSTTSGNTIYF
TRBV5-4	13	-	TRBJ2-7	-	CASSLEGVSEQYF
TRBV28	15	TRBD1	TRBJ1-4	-	CASSSTGGTNEKLFF
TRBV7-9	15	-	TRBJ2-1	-	CASSWAASSYNEQFF
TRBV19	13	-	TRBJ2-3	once	CASSIWGSDTQYF
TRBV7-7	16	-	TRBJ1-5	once	CASSLAQGWGNQPQHF
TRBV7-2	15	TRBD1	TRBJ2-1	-	CTSSFLTGGGNEQFF
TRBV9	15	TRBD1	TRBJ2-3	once	CASSVAGQGTDTQYF
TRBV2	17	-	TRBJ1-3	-	CASSESQTGVSGNFIYF
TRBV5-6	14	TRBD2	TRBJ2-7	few	CASSFGTSSPEQYF
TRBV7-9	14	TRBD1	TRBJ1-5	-	CASGGGTGDQPQHF
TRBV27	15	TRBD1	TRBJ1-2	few	CASSSGGQGTLGYTF
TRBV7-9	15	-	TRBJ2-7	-	CASSSSGWAYEEQYF
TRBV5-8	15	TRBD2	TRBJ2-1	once	CASSSGLAGDNEQFF
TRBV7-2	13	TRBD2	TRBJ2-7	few	CATRLAEGYEQYF
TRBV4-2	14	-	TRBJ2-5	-	CASSQDQFGWTQYF
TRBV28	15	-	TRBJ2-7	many	CASSFGRSSSYEQYF
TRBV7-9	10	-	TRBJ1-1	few	CASSQIEAFF
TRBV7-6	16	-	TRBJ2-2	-	CASSLEAGVDTGELFF
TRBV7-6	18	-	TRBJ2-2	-	CASSLEPQGPGSTGELFF
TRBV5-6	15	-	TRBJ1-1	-	CASSLDRQPNTEAFF
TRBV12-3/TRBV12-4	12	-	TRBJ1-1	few	CASSYLGTEAFF
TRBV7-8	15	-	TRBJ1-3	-	CASTDGIPSGNTIYF
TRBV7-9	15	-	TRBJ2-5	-	CASSLMAGGLRTQYF
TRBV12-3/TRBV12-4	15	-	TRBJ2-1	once	CASSQLLSSYNEQFF
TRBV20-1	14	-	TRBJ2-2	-	CSARGLLGTGELFF
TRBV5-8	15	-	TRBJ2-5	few	CASSPPGHPQLAQYF
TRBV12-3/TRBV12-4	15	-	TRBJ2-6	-	CASISLYSGANVLTF
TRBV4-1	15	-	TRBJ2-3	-	CASSQIVGATDTQYF
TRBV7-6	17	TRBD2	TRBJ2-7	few	CASSPGLAGGPAYEQYF
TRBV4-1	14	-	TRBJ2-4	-	CASSQGDGKNIQYF
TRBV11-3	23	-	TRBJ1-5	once	CASSPPSRQSTTPKGSSNQPQHF